These T cell receptor beta chains were read from a single sample in a study of T cells in Graves' hyperthyroidism and ophthalmopathy. Each CDR3 protein gets one entry after TCRdb re-called the multiplex PCR reads with MiXCR. Among fewer than 400,000 distinct CDR3 sequences listed, just under 25% were seen once. The sequenced sample consisted of blood. Receptors originate from a man aged 45-65 years with Graves' hyperthyroidism. CDR3s include the opening cysteine and the closing phenylalanine or tryptophan. Fields, in order: D gene, V gene, clone size, J gene, CDR3 protein, CDR3 DNA. The D gene is left open where the match is weak. A row's size may be missing; if present it is once, few, many or a size class.

>TRBD2|TRBV11-1|-|TRBJ2-7
CASSHLAGATYEQYF
TGTGCCAGCAGCCACCTAGCGGGAGCGACCTACGAGCAGTACTTC
>-|TRBV12-3/TRBV12-4|-|TRBJ2-5
CASSLTGPQETQYF
TGTGCCAGCAGTCTTACAGGGCCCCAAGAGACCCAGTACTTC
>TRBD1|TRBV6-1|few|TRBJ1-2
CASIYNKREDRINYGYTF
TGTGCCAGCATATACAACAAACGTGAGGACAGGATTAACTATGGCTACACCTTC
>-|TRBV2|few|TRBJ1-4
CASSLGGRRNEKLFF
TGTGCCAGCTCCCTAGGAGGCAGGAGGAATGAAAAACTGTTTTTT
>-|TRBV9|-|TRBJ2-1
CASSRGSNEQFF
TGTGCCAGCAGTAGGGGTTCCAATGAGCAGTTCTTC
>TRBD1|TRBV20-1|few|TRBJ2-1
CSARDLDRVNEQFF
TGCAGTGCTAGAGATTTGGACAGGGTTAATGAGCAGTTCTTC
>TRBD1|TRBV18|few|TRBJ2-7
CASSPGTGGPYEQYF
TGTGCCAGCTCACCAGGGACAGGGGGTCCCTACGAGCAGTACTTC
>TRBD1|TRBV11-3|few|TRBJ2-7
CASSWGQGGYEQYF
TGTGCCAGCAGCTGGGGACAGGGTGGGTACGAGCAGTACTTC
>-|TRBV18|-|TRBJ2-1
CASSPNSVEQFF
TGTGCCAGCTCACCAAACAGCGTTGAGCAGTTCTTC
>-|TRBV10-3|few|TRBJ2-7
CATGGTEHYEQYF
TGTGCCACAGGAGGGACAGAACACTACGAGCAGTACTTC
>-|TRBV27|-|TRBJ2-7
CASSLSPHRYEQYF
TGTGCCAGCAGTTTATCCCCTCACAGATACGAGCAGTACTTC
>TRBD1|TRBV10-1|few|TRBJ2-1
CASGGTGEGEQFF
TGCGCCAGCGGGGGGACAGGGGAAGGTGAGCAGTTCTTC
>TRBD2|TRBV20-1|many|TRBJ2-1
CSAPWDSGKDYNEQFF
TGCAGTGCTCCCTGGGATAGCGGGAAAGACTACAATGAGCAGTTCTTC
>-|TRBV12-3/TRBV12-4|few|TRBJ2-2
CASSLGGQPNTGELFF
TGTGCCAGCAGTTTGGGGGGACAGCCGAACACCGGGGAGCTGTTTTTT
>-|TRBV14|-|TRBJ1-1
CASSQEGAGAGTEAFF
TGTGCCAGCAGCCAAGAAGGCGCAGGGGCCGGCACTGAAGCTTTCTTT
>-|TRBV28|many|TRBJ1-1
CASSPNWGIYTEAFF
TGTGCCAGCAGCCCCAATTGGGGAATTTACACTGAAGCTTTCTTT
>-|TRBV6-1|few|TRBJ2-7
CASRVPGRSYEQYF
TGTGCCAGCAGGGTACCTGGACGGAGCTACGAGCAGTACTTC
>TRBD1|TRBV28|many|TRBJ2-1
CASRRQGAAEQFF
TGTGCCAGCAGGAGACAGGGGGCGGCTGAGCAGTTCTTC
>-|TRBV5-1|few|TRBJ2-5
CASSLTPANQETQYF
TGCGCCAGCAGCTTGACTCCGGCTAACCAAGAGACCCAGTACTTC
>-|TRBV10-3|-|TRBJ2-6
CAIRSGRAGANVLTF
TGTGCCATCAGGTCGGGACGGGCTGGGGCCAACGTCCTGACTTTC
>TRBD2|TRBV11-3|few|TRBJ2-7
CASSRGGRYEQYF
TGTGCCAGCAGTCGCGGCGGGAGGTACGAGCAGTACTTC
>TRBD1|TRBV5-1|-|TRBJ1-4
CASSLGTGGEKLFF
TGCGCCAGCAGCTTAGGGACAGGGGGTGAAAAACTGTTTTTT
>-|TRBV18|few|TRBJ1-2
CASSPTDRSVGYTF
TGTGCCAGCTCACCAACAGACAGAAGTGTAGGCTACACCTTC
>-|TRBV5-1|few|TRBJ1-2
CASSLLGGANYGYTF
TGCGCCAGCAGCCTACTCGGGGGCGCCAACTATGGCTACACCTTC
>-|TRBV3-1|many|TRBJ2-1
CASSKAKSYNEQFF
TGTGCCAGCAGCAAAGCTAAAAGTTACAATGAGCAGTTCTTC
>-|TRBV29-1|-|TRBJ2-1
CSVYRGSSYNEQFF
TGCAGCGTTTACCGGGGGAGCTCCTACAATGAGCAGTTCTTC
>TRBD2|TRBV3-1|few|TRBJ2-5
CASSRNSGTETQYF
TGTGCCAGCAGCCGGAATAGCGGGACAGAGACCCAGTACTTC
>-|TRBV28|-|TRBJ1-1
CASSSESSTGTPEAFF
TGTGCCAGCAGTTCCGAATCTTCCACAGGGACCCCTGAAGCTTTCTTT
>TRBD2|TRBV5-1|-|TRBJ2-2
CASSFGSSGSTNTGELFF
TGCGCCAGCAGCTTCGGCTCTAGCGGGAGTACGAACACCGGGGAGCTGTTTTTT
>-|TRBV6-2/TRBV6-3|many|TRBJ2-7
CASSYSSRDSSYEQYF
TGTGCCAGCAGTTACTCGTCCAGGGATAGCTCCTACGAGCAGTACTTC
>TRBD2|TRBV3-1|many|TRBJ2-3
CASSQRVLAADTQYF
TGTGCCAGCAGCCAACGGGTACTAGCGGCAGATACGCAGTATTTT
>-|TRBV11-3|-|TRBJ2-1
CASTPGSVSYEQFF
TGTGCCAGCACCCCGGGGAGCGTCTCCTACGAGCAGTTCTTC
>-|TRBV11-2|many|TRBJ2-3
CASSLVGADTQYF
TGTGCCAGCAGCTTAGTCGGGGCGGATACGCAGTATTTT
>-|TRBV9|-|TRBJ1-3
CASSGGSNTGNTIYF
TGTGCCAGCAGCGGGGGGAGTAATACGGGAAACACCATATATTTT
>-|TRBV5-1|few|TRBJ2-1
CASSTWDANNEQFF
TGCGCCAGCAGCACCTGGGACGCTAATAATGAGCAGTTCTTC
>-|TRBV27|-|TRBJ2-7
CATGERGGRSHEQYF
TGTGCCACCGGTGAGCGAGGGGGGAGATCACACGAGCAGTACTTC
>-|TRBV4-1|once|TRBJ2-1
CASRSQGNEQFF
TGCGCCAGCAGGTCACAGGGCAATGAGCAGTTCTTC
>-|TRBV12-3/TRBV12-4|-|TRBJ2-5
CASSFVEQETQYF
TGTGCCAGCAGTTTTGTGGAACAAGAGACCCAGTACTTC
>TRBD2|TRBV27|few|TRBJ2-3
CASSSRLAGARVTDTQYF
TGTGCCAGCAGTTCCCGGCTAGCGGGGGCCCGTGTCACAGATACGCAGTATTTT
>-|TRBV11-2|few|TRBJ1-4
CASSFSRAANEKLFF
TGTGCCAGCAGCTTTAGTCGGGCGGCGAATGAAAAACTGTTTTTT
>TRBD1|TRBV7-9|-|TRBJ1-4
CASSTDRFSEKLFF
TGTGCCAGCAGCACGGACAGGTTTAGTGAAAAACTGTTTTTT
>-|TRBV19|-|TRBJ2-2
CASGWTRGNTGELFF
TGTGCCTCCGGTTGGACAAGGGGGAACACCGGGGAGCTGTTTTTT
>-|TRBV20-1|-|TRBJ2-7
CSASHSVRSYEQYF
TGCAGTGCTAGTCACAGCGTTAGATCCTACGAGCAGTACTTC
>TRBD1|TRBV24-1|-|TRBJ2-1
CATSDTGQGAGNEQFF
TGTGCCACCAGTGATACCGGACAGGGGGCTGGCAATGAGCAGTTCTTC
>TRBD1|TRBV29-1|-|TRBJ2-1
CSVEVPGQPYNEQFF
TGCAGCGTTGAAGTCCCGGGACAGCCCTACAATGAGCAGTTCTTC
>-|TRBV18|few|TRBJ1-2
CASSPLQEPSDGYTF
TGTGCCAGCTCTCCTCTACAGGAGCCCTCTGATGGCTACACCTTC
>TRBD1|TRBV6-1|many|TRBJ2-3
CASSSPDRDGTDTQYF
TGTGCCAGCAGTTCCCCGGACAGGGACGGGACAGATACGCAGTATTTT
>-|TRBV7-8|few|TRBJ2-3
CASSTRGSLSTDTQYF
TGTGCCAGCAGCACCCGAGGGAGTTTGAGCACAGATACGCAGTATTTT